This T cell receptor beta chain was identified during a study of blood T cell repertoires in COVID-19. Across the whole study: T cells, B-cell-depleted T cells, or PBMCs supplied cDNA or gDNA.

With 2 bases clipped from V and 0 bases from J, the junction kept 4 bases outside the gene matches. The CDR3 covers 16 residues. Germline loops: CDR1 MNHEY, CDR2 SVGEGT. The assay was immunoSEQ multiplex PCR, and TCRdb's table has in-frame clones only and misses some. Of approximately 160,000 clones listed, 65% to 85% are singletons. J is TRBJ2-1 and V is TRBV6-2 or TRBV6-3; TRBD2 matches 7 bases. This clonotype originated in a woman older than 75 with acute or convalescent COVID-19. The sample consisted of peripheral blood. Written as DNA, the CDR3 is TGTGCCAGCAGTTACCTGGCTAGCGGCTCCTACAATGAGCAGTTCTTC. Encoded protein: CASSYLASGSYNEQFF.